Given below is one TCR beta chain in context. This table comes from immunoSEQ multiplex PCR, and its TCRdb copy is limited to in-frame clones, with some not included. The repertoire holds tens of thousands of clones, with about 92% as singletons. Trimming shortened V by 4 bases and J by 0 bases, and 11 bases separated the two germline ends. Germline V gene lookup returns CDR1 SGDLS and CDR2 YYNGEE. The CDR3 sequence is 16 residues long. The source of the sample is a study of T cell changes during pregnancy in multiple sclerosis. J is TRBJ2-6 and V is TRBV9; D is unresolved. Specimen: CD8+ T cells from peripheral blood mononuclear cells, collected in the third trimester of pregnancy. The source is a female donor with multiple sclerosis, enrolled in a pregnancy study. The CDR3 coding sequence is TGTGCCAGCAGCCCCACACCCAGCTCTGGGGCCAACGTCCTGACTTTC. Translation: CASSPTPSSGANVLTF.